The rows below give T cell receptor beta chains drawn from one sample of a study of blood T cell repertoires in COVID-19. Assay: immunoSEQ multiplex PCR; the TCRdb copy retains only in-frame clones and omits some. The repertoire has about 200,000 clones, approximately 91% of them found once; the top ten carry about 5%. Sequenced input: peripheral blood. These receptors were taken from a woman aged 40 to 49 with acute or convalescent COVID-19. CDR3s include the opening cysteine and the closing phenylalanine or tryptophan. The D gene is left open where the match is weak. Part of the rows lack a size; the others show once, few, many or a class for expanded clones.

j_call	cdr3_length	v_call	d_call	clone_size	cdr3_aa	cdr3_nt
TRBJ2-5	14	TRBV5-1	NA	NA	CASSLMTGQETQYF	TGCGCCAGCAGCCTGATGACAGGCCAAGAGACCCAGTACTTC
TRBJ2-3	15	TRBV11-2	NA	NA	CASSLGLGAGDTQYF	TGTGCCAGCAGCTTAGGGTTGGGGGCAGGGGATACGCAGTATTTT
TRBJ1-1	13	TRBV5-4	TRBD1	NA	CASSRDRVTEAFF	TGTGCCAGCAGCCGGGACAGGGTCACTGAAGCTTTCTTT
TRBJ1-2	11	TRBV20-1	NA	NA	CSAVGGNGYTF	TGCAGTGCCGTAGGGGGAAATGGCTACACCTTC
TRBJ2-1	12	TRBV27	TRBD1	once	CASSISGGRQFF	TGTGCCAGCAGTATCTCAGGGGGTAGACAGTTCTTC
TRBJ1-2	15	TRBV6-5	NA	NA	CASRTLHVTNYGYTF	TGTGCCAGCCGGACACTCCACGTGACTAACTATGGCTACACCTTC
TRBJ1-1	18	TRBV5-6	TRBD1	NA	CASSLVGTGRIRNTEAFF	TGTGCCAGCAGCCTCGTCGGGACAGGGAGGATTAGGAACACTGAAGCTTTCTTT
TRBJ2-5	19	TRBV4-1	TRBD2	many	CASSHPGLAGGPNQETQYF	TGCGCCAGCAGCCACCCTGGACTAGCGGGGGGGCCAAACCAAGAGACCCAGTACTTC
TRBJ1-4	15	TRBV18	NA	NA	CASSAVGGTNEKLFF	TGTGCCAGCTCCGCCGTCGGGGGGACTAATGAAAAACTGTTTTTT
TRBJ2-3	16	TRBV7-3	TRBD1	NA	CASSFPGTGETDTQYF	TGTGCCAGCAGCTTCCCCGGGACAGGGGAAACAGATACGCAGTATTTT
TRBJ2-1	16	TRBV10-1	NA	NA	CASSESLEGQGGEQFF	TGCGCCAGCAGTGAGTCACTGGAGGGGCAGGGGGGTGAGCAGTTCTTC
TRBJ2-1	14	TRBV6-5	NA	NA	CASSYLTQGNEQFF	TGTGCCAGCAGTTACCTTACACAGGGCAATGAGCAGTTCTTC
TRBJ2-6	19	TRBV5-1	NA	NA	CASSLKGPYTSSGANVLTF	TGCGCCAGCAGCTTAAAGGGGCCGTATACCTCCTCTGGGGCCAACGTCCTGACTTTC
TRBJ1-1	13	TRBV5-1	NA	NA	CASSVRANTEAFF	TGCGCCAGCAGCGTGAGAGCAAACACTGAAGCTTTCTTT
TRBJ1-2	15	TRBV4-1	TRBD1	NA	CASSPGQGLGRGYTF	TGCGCCAGCAGTCCGGGACAGGGGCTGGGCCGTGGCTACACCTTC
TRBJ2-5	16	TRBV4-1	TRBD2	NA	CASSQERGAISRTQYF	TGCGCCAGCAGCCAAGAGCGGGGGGCAATAAGTAGGACCCAGTACTTC
TRBJ1-1	13	TRBV7-8	NA	NA	CASSLRIYTEAFF	TGTGCCAGCAGCTTGCGCATCTACACTGAAGCTTTCTTT
TRBJ1-6	17	TRBV6-1	NA	NA	CASSGGRTSSYNSPLHF	TGTGCCAGCAGTGGGGGGCGGACGAGCTCCTATAATTCACCCCTCCACTTT
TRBJ1-3	15	TRBV7-2	NA	NA	CASSLAMSAGNTIYF	TGTGCCAGCAGCTTAGCTATGTCAGCTGGAAACACCATATATTTT
TRBJ1-6	17	TRBV2	TRBD1	once	CASIRGGTGYGNSPLHF	TGTGCCAGCATCCGTGGGGGGACAGGTTATGGTAATTCACCCCTCCACTTT
TRBJ2-3	15	TRBV5-4	TRBD1	NA	CASRSGQGAKDTQYF	TGTGCCAGCAGATCCGGACAGGGGGCTAAAGATACGCAGTATTTT
TRBJ1-2	15	TRBV9	TRBD1	NA	CASSIPGQGASGYTF	TGTGCCAGCAGCATACCGGGACAGGGGGCTTCTGGCTACACCTTC
TRBJ1-2	18	TRBV7-3	TRBD1	NA	CASSLVPVTGGGSYGYTF	TGTGCCAGCAGCTTGGTCCCCGTGACAGGGGGCGGCAGCTATGGCTACACCTTC
TRBJ1-6	16	TRBV19	NA	NA	CASSIGELAYNSPLHF	TGTGCCAGTAGTATCGGAGAGCTAGCGTATAATTCACCCCTCCACTTT
TRBJ2-5	15	TRBV19	TRBD1	NA	CASSMSDRAQETQYF	TGTGCCAGTAGTATGTCGGACAGGGCTCAAGAGACCCAGTACTTC
TRBJ1-2	13	TRBV12-3/TRBV12-4	NA	NA	CASSGQGNYGYTF	TGTGCCAGCTCCGGACAAGGAAACTATGGCTACACCTTC
TRBJ1-4	15	TRBV19	NA	NA	CASSIRGSFDEKLFF	TGTGCCAGTAGTATTAGGGGGAGTTTCGATGAAAAACTGTTTTTT
TRBJ1-1	19	TRBV7-9	NA	NA	CASSLGRFRDNALNTEAFF	TGTGCCAGCAGCTTAGGGCGGTTCCGGGACAACGCCCTGAACACTGAAGCTTTCTTT
TRBJ2-2	20	TRBV5-5	TRBD2	few	CASSPLGTSGGSANTGELFF	TGTGCCAGCAGCCCGTTGGGGACTAGCGGGGGTAGCGCGAACACCGGGGAGCTGTTTTTT
TRBJ2-5	12	TRBV2	TRBD1	NA	CASKGAGETQYF	TGTGCCAGCAAGGGGGCCGGGGAGACCCAGTACTTC
TRBJ2-1	16	TRBV2	TRBD2	NA	CASSGRVAGFYNEQFF	TGTGCCAGCAGTGGCCGGGTAGCGGGGTTTTACAATGAGCAGTTCTTC
TRBJ1-1	15	TRBV21-1	NA	NA	CASSKWGQGWAEAFF	TGTGCCAGCAGCAAATGGGGACAGGGCTGGGCTGAAGCTTTCTTT
TRBJ2-3	13	TRBV4-1	NA	NA	CASSQVGSDTQYF	TGCGCCAGCAGCCAAGTGGGCTCGGATACGCAGTATTTT
TRBJ1-1	15	TRBV11-1	NA	NA	CASSSLGRANTEAFF	TGTGCCAGCAGCTCCCTAGGGAGGGCGAACACTGAAGCTTTCTTT
TRBJ1-2	11	TRBV12-3/TRBV12-4	NA	NA	CASSLEGGYTF	TGTGCCAGCAGTTTGGAGGGGGGCTACACCTTC
TRBJ1-2	14	TRBV5-6	NA	NA	CASSPKPGRAYYTF	TGTGCCAGCAGCCCAAAACCTGGCAGGGCCTACTACACCTTC
TRBJ1-2	13	TRBV7-2	NA	NA	CASSLGGQYGYTF	TGTGCCAGCAGCTTGGGGGGGCAGTATGGCTACACCTTC
TRBJ1-2	12	TRBV12-5	NA	NA	CASGFGGGGYTF	TGTGCTAGTGGTTTCGGGGGAGGGGGCTACACCTTC
TRBJ2-3	12	TRBV3-1/TRBV3-2	NA	NA	CASSQIRGTQYF	TGTGCCAGCAGCCAAATTAGAGGTACGCAGTATTTT
TRBJ1-2	15	TRBV7-9	NA	NA	CASSLSNRASGGYTF	TGTGCCAGCAGCTTAAGTAACAGGGCGAGTGGCGGCTACACCTTC
TRBJ2-4	19	TRBV6-1	TRBD1	NA	CASSEVPVRGGSAKNIQYF	TGTGCCAGCAGTGAAGTCCCTGTTCGAGGGGGCAGTGCCAAAAACATTCAGTACTTC
TRBJ1-5	14	TRBV4-2	NA	NA	CASSHRNSNQPQHF	TGTGCCAGCAGCCACAGGAATAGCAATCAGCCCCAGCATTTT
TRBJ2-3	13	TRBV5-6	NA	NA	CASSIRRADTQYF	TGTGCCAGCAGCATAAGGCGGGCAGATACGCAGTATTTT
TRBJ2-1	15	TRBV5-4	TRBD2	NA	CASRPRLADDNEQFF	TGTGCCAGCAGGCCCAGACTAGCGGATGACAATGAGCAGTTCTTC
TRBJ2-3	13	TRBV4-1	NA	NA	CASSQETDTTQYF	TGCGCCAGCAGCCAAGAGACGGACACAACCCAGTATTTT
TRBJ2-3	15	TRBV5-1	NA	NA	CASSLFAGNTDTQYF	TGCGCCAGCAGCTTGTTCGCGGGAAACACAGATACGCAGTATTTT
TRBJ1-5	16	TRBV10-3	NA	NA	CAISQGWRLSNQPQHF	TGTGCCATCAGCCAGGGGTGGCGGCTTAGCAATCAGCCCCAGCATTTT